This TCR beta chain is from a study of cytomegalovirus exposure and HLA in healthy donors. The study, taken as a whole, reports: CMV antigen specificity of three CMV-associated chains was confirmed in vitro. Most observed TCR sequences were rare, whereas some public TCRs were detected in many donors. Within the 120 or so validation repertoires, first-cohort TCR clusters tended to co-occur, according to a later analysis. Researchers catalogued 160 or so TCR beta chains as cytomegalovirus-associated.

CDR1 LGHNA and CDR2 YSLEER come from the germline V gene. V was shortened by 0 bases and J by 8 bases, with 22 bases between the two germline ends. The CDR3 contains 17 residues. Using immunoSEQ multiplex PCR, the repertoire was profiled, and TCRdb retains in-frame clones only, with some absent. This sample yields 100,000 to 120,000 clones, of which around nine tenths are seen a single time; approximately 1.9% belongs to the top ten. In regard to this clone: What it recognizes is unknown.

This clonotype was obtained from a woman between 18 and 29 years old in good health and CMV-seronegative. The chain is built from TRBV4-3 and TRBJ1-2, with a tentative D call TRBD1 (6 bases). The sample consisted of PBMCs. The CDR3 bases are TGCGCCAGCAGCCAAGAAACACAGGGATTAGTGGTATGGGGCTACACCTTC. Its protein is CASSQETQGLVVWGYTF.